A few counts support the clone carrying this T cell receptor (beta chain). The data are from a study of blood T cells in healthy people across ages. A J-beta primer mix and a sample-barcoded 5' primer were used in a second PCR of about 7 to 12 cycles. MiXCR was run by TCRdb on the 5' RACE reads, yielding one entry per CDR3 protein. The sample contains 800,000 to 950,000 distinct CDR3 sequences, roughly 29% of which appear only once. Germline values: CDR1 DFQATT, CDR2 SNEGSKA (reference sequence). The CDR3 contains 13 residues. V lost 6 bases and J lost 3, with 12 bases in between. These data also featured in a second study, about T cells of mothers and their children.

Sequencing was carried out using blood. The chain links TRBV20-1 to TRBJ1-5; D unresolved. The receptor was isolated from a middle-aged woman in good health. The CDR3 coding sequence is TGCAGTGCCCCCCGGGGTTACAATCAGCCCCAGCATTTT. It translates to CSAPRGYNQPQHF.